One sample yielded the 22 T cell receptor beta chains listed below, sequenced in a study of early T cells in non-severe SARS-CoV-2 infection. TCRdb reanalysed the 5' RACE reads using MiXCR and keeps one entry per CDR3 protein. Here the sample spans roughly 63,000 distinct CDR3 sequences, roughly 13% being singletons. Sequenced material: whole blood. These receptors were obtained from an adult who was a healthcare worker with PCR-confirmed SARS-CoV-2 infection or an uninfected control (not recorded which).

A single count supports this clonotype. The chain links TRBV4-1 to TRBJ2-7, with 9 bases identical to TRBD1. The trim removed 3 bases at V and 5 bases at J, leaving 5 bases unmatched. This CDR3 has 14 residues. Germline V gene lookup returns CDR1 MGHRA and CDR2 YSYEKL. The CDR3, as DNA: TGCGCCAGCAGCCATTTCGGACAGGGGAACGAGCAGTACTTC. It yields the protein CASSHFGQGNEQYF.

CDR3 sequence (DNA): TGTGCCAGCAGCCATCAAGGGAGGCTGAACACCATATATTTT. Protein sequence: CASSHQGRLNTIYF. The chain has TRBV3-1 and TRBJ1-3; no firm D call. V shed 3 bases and J shed 7 bases, with 13 bases lying between them. The CDR3 runs to 14 residues. Germline CDR1 LGHDT, CDR2 YNNKEL (reference sequence). Variable domain in full (rest from reference TRBV3-1 and TRBJ1-3): DTAVSQTPKYLVTQMGNDKSIKCEQNLGHDTMYWYKQDSKKFLKIMFSYNNKELIINETVPNRFSPKSPDKAHLNLHINSLELGDSAVYFCASSHQGRLNTIYFGEGSWLTVV.

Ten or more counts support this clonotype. The DNA for the CDR3 is TGTGCCAGCTCACGGGGAATCAATCAGCCCCAGCATTTT. As protein: CASSRGINQPQHF. The chain joins TRBV18 to TRBJ1-5; unclear D gene. V lost 4 bases and J 3 bases, leaving 7 bases between the germline ends. Germline values: CDR1 KGHSH, CDR2 LQKENI. The CDR3 is 13 amino acids.

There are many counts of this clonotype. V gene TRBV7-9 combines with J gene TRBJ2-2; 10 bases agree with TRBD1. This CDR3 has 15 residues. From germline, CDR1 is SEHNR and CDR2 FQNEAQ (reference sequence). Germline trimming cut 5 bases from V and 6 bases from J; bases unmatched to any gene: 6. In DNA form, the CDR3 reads TGTGCCAGCAGCAGCCGGGACAGGGGTCCCGGGGAGCTGTTTTTT. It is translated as CASSSRDRGPGELFF.

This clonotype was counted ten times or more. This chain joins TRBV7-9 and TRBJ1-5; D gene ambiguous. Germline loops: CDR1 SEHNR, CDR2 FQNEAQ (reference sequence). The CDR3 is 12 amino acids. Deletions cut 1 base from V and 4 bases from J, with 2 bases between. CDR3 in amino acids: CASSLENQPQHF. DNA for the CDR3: TGTGCCAGCAGCTTAGAGAATCAGCCCCAGCATTTT.

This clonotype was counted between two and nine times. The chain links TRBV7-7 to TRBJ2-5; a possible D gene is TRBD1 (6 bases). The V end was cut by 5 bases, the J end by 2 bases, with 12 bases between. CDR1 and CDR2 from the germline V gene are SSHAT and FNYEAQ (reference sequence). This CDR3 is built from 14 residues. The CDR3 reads CASSVQGWQETQYF. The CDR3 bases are TGTGCCAGCAGCGTCCAGGGGTGGCAAGAGACCCAGTACTTC.

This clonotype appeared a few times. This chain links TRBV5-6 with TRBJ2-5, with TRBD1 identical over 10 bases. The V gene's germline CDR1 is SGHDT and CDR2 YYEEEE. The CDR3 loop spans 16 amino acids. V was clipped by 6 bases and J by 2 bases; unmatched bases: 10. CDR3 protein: CASNRDRGGGQETQYF. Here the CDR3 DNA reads TGTGCCAGCAACCGGGACAGGGGAGGAGGGCAAGAGACCCAGTACTTC.

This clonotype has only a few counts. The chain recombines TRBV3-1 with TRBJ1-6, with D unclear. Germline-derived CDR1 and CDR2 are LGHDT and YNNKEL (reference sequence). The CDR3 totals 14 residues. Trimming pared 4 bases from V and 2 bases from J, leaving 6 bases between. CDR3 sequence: CASSPAPYNSPLHF. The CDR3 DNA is TGTGCCAGCAGCCCGGCCCCCTATAATTCACCCCTCCACTTT. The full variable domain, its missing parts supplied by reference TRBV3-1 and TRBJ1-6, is DTAVSQTPKYLVTQMGNDKSIKCEQNLGHDTMYWYKQDSKKFLKIMFSYNNKELIINETVPNRFSPKSPDKAHLNLHINSLELGDSAVYFCASSPAPYNSPLHFGNGTRLTVT.

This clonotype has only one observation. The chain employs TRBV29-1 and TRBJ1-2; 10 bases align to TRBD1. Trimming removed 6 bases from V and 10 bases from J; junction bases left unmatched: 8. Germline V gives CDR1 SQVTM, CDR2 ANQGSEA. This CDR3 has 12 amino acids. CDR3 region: CSVARDRGPYTF. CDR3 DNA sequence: TGCAGCGTCGCCCGGGACAGGGGTCCCTACACCTTC.

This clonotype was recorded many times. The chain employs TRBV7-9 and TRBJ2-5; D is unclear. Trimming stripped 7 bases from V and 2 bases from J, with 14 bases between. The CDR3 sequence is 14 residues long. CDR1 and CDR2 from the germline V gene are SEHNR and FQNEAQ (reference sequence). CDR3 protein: CASTEIMEQETQYF. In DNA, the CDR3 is TGTGCCAGCACCGAGATAATGGAACAAGAGACCCAGTACTTC.

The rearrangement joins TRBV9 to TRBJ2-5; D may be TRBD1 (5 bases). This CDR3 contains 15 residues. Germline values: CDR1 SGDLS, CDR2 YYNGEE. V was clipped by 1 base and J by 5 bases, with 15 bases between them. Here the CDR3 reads CASSVQGRKGETQYF. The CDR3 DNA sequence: TGTGCCAGCAGCGTACAGGGCCGGAAAGGGGAGACCCAGTACTTC.

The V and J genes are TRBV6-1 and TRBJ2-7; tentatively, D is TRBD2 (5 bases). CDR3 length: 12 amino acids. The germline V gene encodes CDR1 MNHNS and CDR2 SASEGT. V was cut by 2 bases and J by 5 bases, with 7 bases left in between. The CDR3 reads CASSESGNEQYF. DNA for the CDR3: TGTGCCAGCAGTGAATCCGGGAACGAGCAGTACTTC.

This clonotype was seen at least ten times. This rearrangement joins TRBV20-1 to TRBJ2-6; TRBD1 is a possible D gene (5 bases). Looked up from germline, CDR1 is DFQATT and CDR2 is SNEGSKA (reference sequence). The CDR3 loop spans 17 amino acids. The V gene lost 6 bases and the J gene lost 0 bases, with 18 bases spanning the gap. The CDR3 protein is CSAVPGPQHSGANVLTF. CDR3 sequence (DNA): TGCAGTGCGGTCCCAGGGCCACAGCACTCTGGGGCCAACGTCCTGACTTTC.

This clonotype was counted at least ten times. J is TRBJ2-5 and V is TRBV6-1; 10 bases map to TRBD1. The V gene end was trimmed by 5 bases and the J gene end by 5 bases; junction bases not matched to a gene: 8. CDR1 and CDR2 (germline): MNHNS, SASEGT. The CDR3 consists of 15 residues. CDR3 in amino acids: CASSTGTGVMETQYF. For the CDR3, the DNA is TGTGCCAGCAGTACCGGGACAGGGGTGATGGAGACCCAGTACTTC.

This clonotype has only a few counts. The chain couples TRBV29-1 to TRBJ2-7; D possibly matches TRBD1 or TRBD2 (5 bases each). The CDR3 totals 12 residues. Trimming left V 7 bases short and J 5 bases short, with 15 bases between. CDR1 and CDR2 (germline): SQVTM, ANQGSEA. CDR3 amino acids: CSALGESDEQYF. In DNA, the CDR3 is TGCAGCGCCTTGGGGGAAAGCGACGAGCAGTACTTC.

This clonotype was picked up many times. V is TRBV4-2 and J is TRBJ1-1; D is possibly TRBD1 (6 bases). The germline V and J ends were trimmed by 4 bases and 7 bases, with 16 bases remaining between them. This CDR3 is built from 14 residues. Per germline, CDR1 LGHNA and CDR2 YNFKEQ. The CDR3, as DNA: TGTGCCAGCAGCCGACTTGGGGGGGCAGTTGAAGCTTTCTTT. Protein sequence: CASSRLGGAVEAFF.

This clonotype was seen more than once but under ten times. The DNA of the CDR3 is TGTGCCAGCAGGGGGGACAACTACAATGAGCAGTTCTTC. Its protein product is CASRGDNYNEQFF. The rearrangement links TRBV6-2 or TRBV6-3 to TRBJ2-1, with a weak D call TRBD1 (6 bases). Germline lookup yields CDR1 MNHEY and CDR2 SVGEGT. The V gene lost 6 bases and the J gene lost 3 bases, with 9 bases spanning the gap. CDR3 size: 13 residues.

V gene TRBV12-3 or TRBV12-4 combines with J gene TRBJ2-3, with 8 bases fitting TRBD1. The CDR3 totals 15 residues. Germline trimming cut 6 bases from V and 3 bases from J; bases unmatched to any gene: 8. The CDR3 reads CASSPGGANTDTQYF. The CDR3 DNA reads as TGTGCCAGCAGCCCAGGGGGCGCGAATACAGATACGCAGTATTTT.

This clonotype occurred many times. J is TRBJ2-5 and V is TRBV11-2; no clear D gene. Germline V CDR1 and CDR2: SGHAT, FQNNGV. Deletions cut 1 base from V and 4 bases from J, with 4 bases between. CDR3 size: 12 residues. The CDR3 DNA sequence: TGTGCCAGCAGCTTAGCCGCAGAGACCCAGTACTTC. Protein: CASSLAAETQYF.

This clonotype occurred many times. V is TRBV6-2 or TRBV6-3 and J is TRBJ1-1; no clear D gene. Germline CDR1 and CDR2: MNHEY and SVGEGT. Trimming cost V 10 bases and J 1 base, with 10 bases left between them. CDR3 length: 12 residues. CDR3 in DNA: TGTGCCATTCGGACGGGGAACACTGAAGCTTTCTTT. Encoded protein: CAIRTGNTEAFF.

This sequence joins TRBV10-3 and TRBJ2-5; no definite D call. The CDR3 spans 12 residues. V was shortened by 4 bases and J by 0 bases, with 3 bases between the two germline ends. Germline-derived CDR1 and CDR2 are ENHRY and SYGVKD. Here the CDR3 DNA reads TGTGCCATCAGTGTAGACCAAGAGACCCAGTACTTC. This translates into CAISVDQETQYF.

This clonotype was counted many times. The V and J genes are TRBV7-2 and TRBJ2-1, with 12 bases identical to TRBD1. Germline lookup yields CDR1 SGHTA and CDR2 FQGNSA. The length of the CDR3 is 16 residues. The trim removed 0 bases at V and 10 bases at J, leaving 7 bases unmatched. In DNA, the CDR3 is TGTGCCAGCAGCTTAGCATCCGGGACAGGGGGCAGGGAGCAGTTCTTC. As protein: CASSLASGTGGREQFF. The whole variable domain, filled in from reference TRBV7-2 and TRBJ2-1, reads GAGVSQSPSNKVTEKGKDVELRCDPISGHTALYWYRQSLGQGLEFLIYFQGNSAPDKSGLPSDRFSAERTGGSVSTLTIQRTQQEDSAVYLCASSLASGTGGREQFFGPGTRLTVL.